This TCR beta chain was sequenced during a study of T cells in narcolepsy. In the study overall: Enrolled donors included narcolepsy type 1 or type 2 patients and healthy controls. Findings and limits, study-wide: HCRT-specific and TRIB2-specific autoreactive clonotypes appeared among same-patient CSF and blood CD4+ clonotypes. Autoreactive clone sequences were missing from some blood memory CD4+ repertoires. Healthy controls reportedly lacked the autoreactive clonotypes serially found in patients' blood.

Clones were sequenced by immunoSEQ multiplex PCR, and TCRdb holds only the in-frame ones, with some missing. The repertoire consists of approximately 30,000 clones, with around 80% occurring once and the leading ten covering 1.1%. With respect to this clone: Its antigen is undetermined. One junction end does not reproduce the germline sequence, and a read error may be involved.

The CDR3 length is 14 residues. Germline CDR1 ENHRY, CDR2 SYGVKD. The source is a human donor in good health. The sample taken for sequencing was memory (CD45RA-) CD4+ T cells from blood. The chain uses TRBV10-3 and TRBJ2-5, with D possibly TRBD2 on 7 matching bases. CDR3 loop: CAISGGGVQETRYF. CDR3 bases: TGTGCCATCAGTGGAGGGGGGGTCCAAGAGACCCGGTACTTC.